Sequencing of this TCR beta chain was carried out in a study of Ad26.COV2.S vaccination and SARS-CoV-2 variants. The repertoire was sequenced with immunoSEQ multiplex PCR; TCRdb's copy has only in-frame clones and lacks some. The sample records about 680,000 clones, about 89% being singletons. The V gene's germline CDR1 is SGHVS and CDR2 FQNEAQ. This CDR3 has 16 amino acids. The V end was cut by 1 base, the J end by 3 bases, with 13 bases between. Treatment given: over 15 received Ad26.COV2.S at low or high dose, single or two shots; several received placebo; per-sample allocation not given. Sampling happened 63 days after the first vaccine or placebo injection.

The V gene is TRBV7-8, the J gene TRBJ1-5; D unresolved. The specimen was peripheral blood, collected in a trial of Ad26.COV2.S vaccine versus placebo. The receptor was derived from a person aged 18-65 years who received the Ad26.COV2.S COVID-19 vaccine or a placebo. The DNA of the CDR3 is TGTGCCAGCAGCTTAGATCTAGCCGACCTCAATCAGCCCCAGCATTTT. Residues: CASSLDLADLNQPQHF.